This T cell receptor beta chain was obtained from a study of blood T cells in healthy people across ages. Turning to the study itself: Per every two T cells, about one barcoded beta molecule was captured by template switching.

PBMCs numbering at least 7 million were isolated per sample. J lost 4 bases, V lost 6 bases, and 8 bases had no gene match. The CDR3 is 13 amino acids. Germline-derived CDR1 and CDR2 are SQVTM and ANQGSEA. Using a J-beta primer mix together with a sample-barcoded 5' primer, a second PCR was run for about 7 to 12 cycles. Every cDNA was tagged by a template-switch adaptor with 12 random nucleotides. TCRdb ran MiXCR on the 5' RACE reads and lists one entry per CDR3 protein. The sample holds about 840,000 distinct CDR3 sequences, about 28% seen once. This clonotype has a count of ten or more. This sample was shared with a second study, whose subject was T cells of mothers and their children. That study adds: The entire RNA extract went into cDNA synthesis at roughly 1.5 ug per 15 ul.

The source of this sequence is a woman aged 40 to 50 in good health. This chain uses TRBV29-1 with TRBJ1-2; 7 nucleotides align to TRBD1. Sequenced input: blood. The CDR3 DNA reads TGCAGCGTCCTAGGGACAGCGCCCTATGGCTACACCTTC. Its translation is CSVLGTAPYGYTF. Looking up the rest from reference TRBV29-1 and TRBJ1-2 gives the full variable domain: SAVISQKPSRDICQRGTSLTIQCQVDSQVTMMFWYRQQPGQSLTLIATANQGSEATYESGFVIDKFPISRPNLTFSTLTVSNMSPEDSSIYLCSVLGTAPYGYTFGSGTRLTVV.